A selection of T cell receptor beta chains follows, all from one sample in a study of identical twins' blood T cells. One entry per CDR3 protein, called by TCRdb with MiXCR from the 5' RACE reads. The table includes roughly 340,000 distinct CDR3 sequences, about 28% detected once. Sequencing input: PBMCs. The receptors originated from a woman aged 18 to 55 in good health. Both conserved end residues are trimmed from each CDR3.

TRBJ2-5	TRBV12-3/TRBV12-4	ASVSHSGSTETQY
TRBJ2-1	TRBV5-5	ASSLIGRGYNEQF
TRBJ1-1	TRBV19	ASSINANTEAF
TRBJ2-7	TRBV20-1	SAGTGAQSYEQY
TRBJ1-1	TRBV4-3	ASSQEGGYTEAF
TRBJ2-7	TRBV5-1	ASSFYRGEQY
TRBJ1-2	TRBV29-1	SATVRSNYGYT
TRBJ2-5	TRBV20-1	SARDPPRDFKGTQY
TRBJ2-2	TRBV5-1	ASSLNPTGELF
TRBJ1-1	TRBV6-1	ASPKGYRGGTEAF
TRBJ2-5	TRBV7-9	ASSLGTGEAQY
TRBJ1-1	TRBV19	ASSTLGGRSTEAF
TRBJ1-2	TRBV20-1	SARSDPDYGYT
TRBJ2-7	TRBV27	ASSFSDRRYEQY
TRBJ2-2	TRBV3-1	ASSHLWGGRTGELF
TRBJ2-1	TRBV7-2	ASTHSGSSYNEQF
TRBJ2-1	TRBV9	ASSVESGGGNGQF
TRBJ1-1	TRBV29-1	SARDGWDTEAF
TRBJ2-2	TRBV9	ASSVRSGELF
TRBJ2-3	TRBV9	ASSVVPGIEADTQY
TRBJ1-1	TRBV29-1	SVRDRFSDLNTEAF
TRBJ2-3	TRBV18	ASSELAGRDTQY
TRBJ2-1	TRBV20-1	SAPHWDNEQF
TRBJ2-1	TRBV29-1	SADSGSYNEQF
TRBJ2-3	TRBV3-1	ASSQALGTSGSTDTQY
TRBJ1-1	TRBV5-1	ASRDRTNTEAF
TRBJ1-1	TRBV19	ASTRTGSAKTEAF
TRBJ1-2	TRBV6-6	ASIHEGPYGYT
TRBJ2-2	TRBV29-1	SVGSANTGELF
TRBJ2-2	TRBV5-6	ASSLGPLNTGKLF
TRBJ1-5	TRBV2	ASSETGGDQPQH
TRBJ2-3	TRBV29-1	SVELAGGIDTQY
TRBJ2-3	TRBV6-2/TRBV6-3	ASSYEPSVSTDTQY
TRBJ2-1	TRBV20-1	SASVAGGTYNEQF
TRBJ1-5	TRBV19	ASSIDRTSPFPQH
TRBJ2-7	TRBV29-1	SVERDSPHEQY
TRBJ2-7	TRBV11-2	ASSLASRFAYEQY
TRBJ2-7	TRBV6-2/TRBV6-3	ASSALGIEQY
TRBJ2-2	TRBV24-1	ATSDSGRTGELF
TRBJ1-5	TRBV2	ASSPTGEGQPQH
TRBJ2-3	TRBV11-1	ASSLFRSRDTQY
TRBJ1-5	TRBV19	ASSPRAYSNQPQH
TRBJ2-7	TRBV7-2	ASSLNPDFSYEQY
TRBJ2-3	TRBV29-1	SVETSLGTQY
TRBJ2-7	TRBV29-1	SVEELAGGEQY
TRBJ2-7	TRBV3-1	ASSQDSSGSAYEQY
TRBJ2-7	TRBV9	ASSGEGGNYEQY
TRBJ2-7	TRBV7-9	ASSRDPKVYEQY
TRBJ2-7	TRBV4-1	ASSQTGTKSYEQY